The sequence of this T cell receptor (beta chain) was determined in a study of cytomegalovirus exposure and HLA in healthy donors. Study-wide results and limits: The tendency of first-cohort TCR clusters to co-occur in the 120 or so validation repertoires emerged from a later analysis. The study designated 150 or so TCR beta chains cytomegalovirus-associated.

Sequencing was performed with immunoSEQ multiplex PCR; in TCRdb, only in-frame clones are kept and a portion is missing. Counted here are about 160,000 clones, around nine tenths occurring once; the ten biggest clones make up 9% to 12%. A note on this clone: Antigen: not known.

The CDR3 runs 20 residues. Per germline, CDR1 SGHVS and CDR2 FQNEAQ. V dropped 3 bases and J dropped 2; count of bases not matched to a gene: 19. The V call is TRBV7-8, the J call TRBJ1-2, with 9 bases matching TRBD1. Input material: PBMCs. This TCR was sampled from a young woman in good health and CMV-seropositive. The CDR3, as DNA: TGTGCCAGCAGCTTGGCCACCTCCGGGACAGGGAGGTACACGAACTATGGCTACACCTTC. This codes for CASSLATSGTGRYTNYGYTF.